This T cell receptor beta chain appears in the sequencing data of a study of T cells in Graves' hyperthyroidism and ophthalmopathy. Concerning this clonotype itself: Its antigen remains unknown.

TCR beta CDR3 sequences were amplified from RNA transcripts. Carried out on the TCR CDR3, a first-round RT-PCR used the HTBI primer set. TCRdb re-derived calls from the multiplex PCR reads in MiXCR, one entry per CDR3 protein. In the table there are roughly 380,000 distinct CDR3 sequences, approximately 12% of which are singletons. Study-level findings and limits: Blood shared most expanded thyroid clonotypes above 0.001. Ophthalmopathy cases were set apart from stable hyperthyroidism by a 13 V-J model.

The receptor was derived from a man aged 30-40 years with Graves' hyperthyroidism that later progressed to Graves' ophthalmopathy. Sequencing used blood.

As DNA, the CDR3 is TGCGCCAGCAGCCCGGACAGCAATAATTCACCCCTCCACTTT. The encoded protein is CASSPDSNNSPLHF. The rearrangement joins TRBV4-1 to TRBJ1-6; D perhaps matches TRBD1 (6 bases). Trimming took 4 bases from V and 5 from J, leaving 9 bases between them. CDR3 size: 14 residues. Germline V gene lookup returns CDR1 MGHRA and CDR2 YSYEKL.